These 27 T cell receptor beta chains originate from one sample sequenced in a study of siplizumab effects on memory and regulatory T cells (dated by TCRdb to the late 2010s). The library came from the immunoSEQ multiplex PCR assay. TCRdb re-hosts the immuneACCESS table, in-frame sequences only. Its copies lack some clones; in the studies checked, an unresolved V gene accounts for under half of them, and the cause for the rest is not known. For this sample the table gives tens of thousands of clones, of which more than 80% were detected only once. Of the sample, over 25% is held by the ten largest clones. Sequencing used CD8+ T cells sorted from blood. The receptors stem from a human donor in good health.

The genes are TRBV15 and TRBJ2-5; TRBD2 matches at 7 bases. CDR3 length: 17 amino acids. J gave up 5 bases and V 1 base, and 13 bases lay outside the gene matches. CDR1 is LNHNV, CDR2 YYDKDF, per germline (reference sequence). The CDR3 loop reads CATSRGIAAGSRETQYF. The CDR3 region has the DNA TGTGCCACCAGCAGAGGGATCGCAGCGGGGTCCCGGGAGACCCAGTACTTC.

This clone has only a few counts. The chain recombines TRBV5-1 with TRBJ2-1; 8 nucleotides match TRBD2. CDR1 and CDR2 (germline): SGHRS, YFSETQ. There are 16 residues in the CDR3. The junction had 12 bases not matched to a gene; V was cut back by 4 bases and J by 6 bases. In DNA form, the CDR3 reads TGCGCCAGCAGCCCTAGCGGGTTAGGACTCGGCAATGAGCAGTTCTTC. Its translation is CASSPSGLGLGNEQFF.

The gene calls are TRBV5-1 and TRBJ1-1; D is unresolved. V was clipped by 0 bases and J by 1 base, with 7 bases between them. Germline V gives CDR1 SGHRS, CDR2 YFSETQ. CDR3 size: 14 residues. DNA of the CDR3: TGCGCCAGCAGCTTGGAGGGTAGGAACACTGAAGCTTTCTTT. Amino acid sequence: CASSLEGRNTEAFF.

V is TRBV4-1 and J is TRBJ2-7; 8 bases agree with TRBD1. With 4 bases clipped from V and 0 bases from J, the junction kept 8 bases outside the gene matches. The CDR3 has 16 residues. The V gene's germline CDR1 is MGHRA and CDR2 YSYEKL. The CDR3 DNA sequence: TGCGCCAGCAGCCCAACCCTTACAGGGGGCTCCTACGAGCAGTACTTC. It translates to CASSPTLTGGSYEQYF.

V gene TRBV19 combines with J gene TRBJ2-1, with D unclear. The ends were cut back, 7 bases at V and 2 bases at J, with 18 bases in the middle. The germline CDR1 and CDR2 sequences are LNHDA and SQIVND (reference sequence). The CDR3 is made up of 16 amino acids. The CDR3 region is CASTFGSPAPYNEQFF. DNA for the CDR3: TGTGCCAGTACCTTCGGAAGTCCGGCGCCCTACAATGAGCAGTTCTTC.

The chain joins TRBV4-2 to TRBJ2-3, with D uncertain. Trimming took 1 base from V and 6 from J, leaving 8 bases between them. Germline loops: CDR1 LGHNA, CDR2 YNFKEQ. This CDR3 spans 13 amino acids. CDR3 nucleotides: TGTGCCAGCAGCCAAGCTAGGGTTGATACGCAGTATTTT. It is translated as CASSQARVDTQYF.

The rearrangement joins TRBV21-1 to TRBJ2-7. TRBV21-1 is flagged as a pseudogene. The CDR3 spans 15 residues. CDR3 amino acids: CASSKYRANGYEQYF. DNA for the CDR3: TGTGCCAGCAGCAAATACCGGGCTAATGGCTACGAGCAGTACTTC.

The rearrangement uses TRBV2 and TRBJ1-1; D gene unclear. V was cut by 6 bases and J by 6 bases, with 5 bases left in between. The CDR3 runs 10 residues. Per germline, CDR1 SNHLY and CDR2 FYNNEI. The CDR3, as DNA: TGTGCCAGCAGGGCTTCTGAAGCTTTCTTT. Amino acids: CASRASEAFF.

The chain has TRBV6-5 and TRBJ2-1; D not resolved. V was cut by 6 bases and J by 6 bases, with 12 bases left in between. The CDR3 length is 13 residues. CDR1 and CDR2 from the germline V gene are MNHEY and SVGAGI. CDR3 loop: CASSAGRINEQFF. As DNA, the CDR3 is TGTGCCAGCAGCGCCGGACGGATCAATGAGCAGTTCTTC.

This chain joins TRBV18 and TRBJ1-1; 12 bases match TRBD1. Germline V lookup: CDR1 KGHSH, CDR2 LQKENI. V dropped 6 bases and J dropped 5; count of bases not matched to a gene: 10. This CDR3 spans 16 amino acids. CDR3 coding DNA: TGTGCCAGCTCCTTCGGGACAGGGGGCGAGGGGACTGAAGCTTTCTTT. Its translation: CASSFGTGGEGTEAFF.

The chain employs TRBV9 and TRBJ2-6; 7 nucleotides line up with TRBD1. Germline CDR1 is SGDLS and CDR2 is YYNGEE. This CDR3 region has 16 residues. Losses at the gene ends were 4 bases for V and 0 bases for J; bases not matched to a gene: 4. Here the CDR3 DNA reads TGTGCCAGCAGCTTACAGGGGTACTCTGGGGCCAACGTCCTGACTTTC. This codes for CASSLQGYSGANVLTF. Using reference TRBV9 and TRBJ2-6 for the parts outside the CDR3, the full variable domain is DSGVTQTPKHLITATGQRVTLRCSPRSGDLSVYWYQQSLDQGLQFLIQYYNGEERAKGNILERFSAQQFPDLHSELNLSSLELGDSALYFCASSLQGYSGANVLTFGAGSRLTVL.

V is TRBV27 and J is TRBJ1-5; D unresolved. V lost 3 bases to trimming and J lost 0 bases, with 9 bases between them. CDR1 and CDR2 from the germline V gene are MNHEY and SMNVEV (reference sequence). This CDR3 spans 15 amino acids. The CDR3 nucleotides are TGTGCCAGCAGTTTGGGTCTTTATAGCAATCAGCCCCAGCATTTT. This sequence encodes CASSLGLYSNQPQHF.

CDR3 in amino acids: CASSLVGQYYEQYF. CDR3 nucleotides: TGTGCCAGCAGCTTAGTCGGTCAGTACTACGAGCAGTACTTC. The rearrangement uses TRBV7-9 and TRBJ2-7; no clear D. This CDR3 spans 14 amino acids. Trimming removed 1 base from V and 3 bases from J, with 10 bases in between. Germline CDR1 and CDR2: SEHNR and FQNEAQ (reference sequence).

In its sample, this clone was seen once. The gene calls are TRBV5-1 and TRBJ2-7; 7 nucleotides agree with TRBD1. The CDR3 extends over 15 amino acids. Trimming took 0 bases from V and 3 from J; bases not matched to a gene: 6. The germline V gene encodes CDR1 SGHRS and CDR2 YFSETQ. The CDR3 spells CASSLASDRFYEQYF. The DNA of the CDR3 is TGCGCCAGCAGCTTGGCTTCGGACAGGTTCTACGAGCAGTACTTC.

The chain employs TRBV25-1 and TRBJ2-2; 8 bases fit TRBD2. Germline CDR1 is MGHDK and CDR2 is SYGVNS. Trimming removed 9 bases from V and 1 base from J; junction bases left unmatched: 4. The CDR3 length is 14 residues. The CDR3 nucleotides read TGTGCCAGTACGGGACTAGGGAACACCGGGGAGCTGTTTTTT. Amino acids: CASTGLGNTGELFF.

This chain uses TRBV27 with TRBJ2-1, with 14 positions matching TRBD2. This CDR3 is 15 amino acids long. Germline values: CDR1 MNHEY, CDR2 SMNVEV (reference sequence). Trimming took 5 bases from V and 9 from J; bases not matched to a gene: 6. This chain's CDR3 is CASSRGTSGRAEQFF. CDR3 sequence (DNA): TGTGCCAGCAGTAGAGGGACTAGCGGGAGAGCTGAGCAGTTCTTC.

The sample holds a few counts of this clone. CDR3 nucleotide sequence: TGTGCCAGTAGCTTTTTCCTCGGGGGGAATCAGCCCCAGCATTTT. This codes for CASSFFLGGNQPQHF. The chain uses TRBV19 and TRBJ1-5; TRBD1 might be the D (5 bases). CDR1 and CDR2 (germline): LNHDA, SQIVND (reference sequence). Between the trimmed V and J ends, which lost 6 bases and 4 bases, there was a span of 16 bases. The CDR3 is 15 residues long. The variable domain in full, completed from reference TRBV19 and TRBJ1-5, reads DGGITQSPKYLFRKEGQNVTLSCEQNLNHDAMYWYRQDPGQGLRLIYYSQIVNDFQKGDIAEGYSVSREKKESFPLTVTSAQKNPTAFYLCASSFFLGGNQPQHFGDGTRLSIL.

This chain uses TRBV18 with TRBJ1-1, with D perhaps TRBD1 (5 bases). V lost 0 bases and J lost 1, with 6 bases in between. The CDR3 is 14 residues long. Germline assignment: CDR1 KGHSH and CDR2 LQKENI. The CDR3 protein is CASSPPQGNTEAFF. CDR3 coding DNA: TGTGCCAGCTCACCACCCCAGGGGAACACTGAAGCTTTCTTT.

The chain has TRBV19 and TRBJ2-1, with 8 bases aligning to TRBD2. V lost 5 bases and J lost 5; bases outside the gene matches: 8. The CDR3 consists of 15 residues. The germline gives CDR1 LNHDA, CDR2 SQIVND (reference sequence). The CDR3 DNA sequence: TGTGCCAGTAGTTATGCAGCGGGGGCCGACAATGAGCAGTTCTTC. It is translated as CASSYAAGADNEQFF.

CDR3 sequence reads: CASSYSSDNEQFF. The CDR3 nucleotides read TGTGCCAGCAGTTATAGTTCGGACAATGAGCAGTTCTTC. The chain joins TRBV6-5 to TRBJ2-1; D gene ambiguous. The CDR3 loop spans 13 amino acids. Germline lookup yields CDR1 MNHEY and CDR2 SVGAGI. Trimming took 3 bases from V and 5 from J, leaving 8 bases between them.

The CDR3 coding sequence is TGTGCCAGCAGTTATAGGGGGCAGGGTGAGCAGTTCTTC. The encoded protein is CASSYRGQGEQFF. The rearrangement uses TRBV6-6 and TRBJ2-1; 7 nucleotides agree with TRBD1. V shed 3 bases and J 9 bases; nucleotides not matched to a gene: 5. The CDR3 consists of 13 residues. Germline CDR1 and CDR2: MNHNY and SVGAGI (reference sequence).

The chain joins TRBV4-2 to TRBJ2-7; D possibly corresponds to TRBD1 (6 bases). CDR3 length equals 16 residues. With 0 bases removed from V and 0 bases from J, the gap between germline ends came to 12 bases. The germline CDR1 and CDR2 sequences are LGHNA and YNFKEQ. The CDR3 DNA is TGTGCCAGCAGCCAAGATGTGGACAGTTTCTCCTACGAGCAGTACTTC. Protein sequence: CASSQDVDSFSYEQYF.

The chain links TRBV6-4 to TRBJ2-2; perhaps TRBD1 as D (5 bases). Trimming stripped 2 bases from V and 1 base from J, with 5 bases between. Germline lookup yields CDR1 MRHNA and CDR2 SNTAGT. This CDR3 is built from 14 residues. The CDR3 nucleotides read TGTGCCAGCAGTGACGGACAGAACACCGGGGAGCTGTTTTTT. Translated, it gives CASSDGQNTGELFF.

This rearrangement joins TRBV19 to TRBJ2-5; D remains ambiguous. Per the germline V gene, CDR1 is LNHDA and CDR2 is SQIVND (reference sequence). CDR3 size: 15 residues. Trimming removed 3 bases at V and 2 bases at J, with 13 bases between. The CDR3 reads CASSINILDQETQYF. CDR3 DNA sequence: TGTGCCAGTAGTATTAATATCCTAGATCAAGAGACCCAGTACTTC.

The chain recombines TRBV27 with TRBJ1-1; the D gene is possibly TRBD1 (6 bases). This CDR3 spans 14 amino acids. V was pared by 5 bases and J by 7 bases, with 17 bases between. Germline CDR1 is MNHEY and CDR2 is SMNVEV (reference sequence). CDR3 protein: CASSIQGIEGEAFF. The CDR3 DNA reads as TGTGCCAGCAGTATACAGGGAATTGAGGGTGAAGCTTTCTTT.

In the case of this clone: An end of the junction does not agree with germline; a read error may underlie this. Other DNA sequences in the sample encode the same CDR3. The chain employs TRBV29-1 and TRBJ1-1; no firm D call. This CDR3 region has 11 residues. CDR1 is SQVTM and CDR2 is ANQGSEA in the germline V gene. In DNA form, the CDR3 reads TGCAGCGTTATTACTAGCACTGAAGCCTTCTTT. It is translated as CSVITSTEAFF.

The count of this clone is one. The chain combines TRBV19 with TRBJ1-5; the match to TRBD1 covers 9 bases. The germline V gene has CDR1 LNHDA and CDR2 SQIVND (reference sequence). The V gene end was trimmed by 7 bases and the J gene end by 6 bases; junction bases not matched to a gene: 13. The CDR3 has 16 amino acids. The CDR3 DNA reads TGTGCCAGTACCGTGGACAGGGGTATCGTAGGTCAGCCCCAGCATTTT. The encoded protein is CASTVDRGIVGQPQHF.